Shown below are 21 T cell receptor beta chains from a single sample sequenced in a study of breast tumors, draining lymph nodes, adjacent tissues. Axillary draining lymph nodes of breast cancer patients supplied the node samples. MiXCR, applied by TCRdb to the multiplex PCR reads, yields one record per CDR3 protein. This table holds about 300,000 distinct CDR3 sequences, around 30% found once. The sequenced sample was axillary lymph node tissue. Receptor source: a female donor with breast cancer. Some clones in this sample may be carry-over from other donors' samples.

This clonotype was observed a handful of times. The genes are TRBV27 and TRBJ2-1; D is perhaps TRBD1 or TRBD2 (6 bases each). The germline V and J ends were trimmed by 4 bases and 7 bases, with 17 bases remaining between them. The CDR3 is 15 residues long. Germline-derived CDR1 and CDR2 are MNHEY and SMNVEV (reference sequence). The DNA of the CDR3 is TGTGCCAGCAGTTGGGGGGCGCTAGCCGCGAATGAGCAGTTCTTC. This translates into CASSWGALAANEQFF.

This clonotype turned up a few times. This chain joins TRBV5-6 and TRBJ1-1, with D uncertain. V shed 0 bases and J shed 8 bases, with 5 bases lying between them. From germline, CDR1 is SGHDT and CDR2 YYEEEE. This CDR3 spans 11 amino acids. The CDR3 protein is CASSLGVEAFF. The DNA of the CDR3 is TGTGCCAGCAGCTTGGGGGTCGAAGCTTTCTTT.

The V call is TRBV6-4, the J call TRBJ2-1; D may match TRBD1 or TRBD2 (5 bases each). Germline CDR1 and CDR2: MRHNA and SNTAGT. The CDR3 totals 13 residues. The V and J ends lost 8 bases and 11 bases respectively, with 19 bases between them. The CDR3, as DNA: TGTGCCAGCGCCCCTACGGGACGCCAAAAGCAGTTCTTC. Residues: CASAPTGRQKQFF.

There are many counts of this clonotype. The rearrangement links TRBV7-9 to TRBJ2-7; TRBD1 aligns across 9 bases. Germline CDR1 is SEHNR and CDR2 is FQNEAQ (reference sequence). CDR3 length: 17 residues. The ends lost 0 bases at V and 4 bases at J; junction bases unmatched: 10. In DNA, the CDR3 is TGTGCCAGCAGCTTAGCTTTTGGTGGACAGGGGAGTTACGAGCAGTACTTC. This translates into CASSLAFGGQGSYEQYF.

The CDR3 is CASSPPGQGPEQYF. For the CDR3, the DNA is TGTGCCAGCAGCCCGCCGGGACAGGGTCCCGAGCAGTACTTC. This rearrangement joins TRBV7-2 to TRBJ2-7; TRBD1 aligns across 9 bases. Germline CDR1 reads SGHTA; CDR2 reads FQGNSA. After removal of 5 bases from V and 6 bases from J, the junction contained 8 bases not matched to a gene. This CDR3 contains 14 residues.

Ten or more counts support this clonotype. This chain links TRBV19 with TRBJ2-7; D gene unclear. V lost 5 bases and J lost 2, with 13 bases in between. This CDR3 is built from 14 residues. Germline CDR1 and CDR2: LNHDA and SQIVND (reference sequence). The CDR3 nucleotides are TGTGCCAGTAGTCTATCTTTGCAAACCTACGAGCAGTACTTC. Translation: CASSLSLQTYEQYF.

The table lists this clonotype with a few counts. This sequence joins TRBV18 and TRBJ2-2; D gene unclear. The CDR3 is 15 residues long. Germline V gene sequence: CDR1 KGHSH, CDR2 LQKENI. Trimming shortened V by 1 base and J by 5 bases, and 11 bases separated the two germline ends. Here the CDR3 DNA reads TGTGCCAGCTCACCACTGGGCGAGGAGACCGGGGAGCTGTTTTTT. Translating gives CASSPLGEETGELFF. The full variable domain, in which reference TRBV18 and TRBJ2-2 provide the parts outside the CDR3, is NAGVMQNPRHLVRRRGQEARLRCSPMKGHSHVYWYRQLPEEGLKFMVYLQKENIIDESGMPKERFSAEFPKEGPSILRIQQVVRGDSAAYFCASSPLGEETGELFFGEGSRLTVL.

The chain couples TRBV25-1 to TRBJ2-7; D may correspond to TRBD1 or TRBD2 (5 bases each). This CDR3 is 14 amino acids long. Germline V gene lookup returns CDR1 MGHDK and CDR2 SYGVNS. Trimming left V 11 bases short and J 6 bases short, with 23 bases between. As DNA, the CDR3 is TGTGCCCTAACGGGGCTTCCTTACGCCGGCGAGCAGTACTTC. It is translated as CALTGLPYAGEQYF.

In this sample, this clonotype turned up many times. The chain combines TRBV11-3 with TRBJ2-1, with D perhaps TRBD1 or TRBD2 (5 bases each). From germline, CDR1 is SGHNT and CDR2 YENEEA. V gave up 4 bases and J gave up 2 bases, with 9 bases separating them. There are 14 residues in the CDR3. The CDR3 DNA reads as TGTGCCAGCAGCTACTGGGGACCCTACAATGAGCAGTTCTTC. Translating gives CASSYWGPYNEQFF.

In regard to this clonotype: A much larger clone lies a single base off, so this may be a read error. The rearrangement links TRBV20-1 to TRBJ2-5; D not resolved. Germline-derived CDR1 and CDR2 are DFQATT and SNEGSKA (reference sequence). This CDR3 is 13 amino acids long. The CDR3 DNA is TGCAGGGCTAGTAAGGGTCGGCAAGAGACCCAGTACTTC. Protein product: CRASKGRQETQYF.

In DNA form, the CDR3 reads TGTGCCAGCAGCCGACTAGAAGAGACCCAGTACTTC. This sequence encodes CASSRLEETQYF. The rearrangement uses TRBV3-1 and TRBJ2-5, with D tentatively TRBD2 (6 bases). Germline V gene data show CDR1 as LGHDT and CDR2 as YNNKEL (reference sequence). Between the trimmed V and J ends, which lost 4 bases and 3 bases, there was a span of 6 bases. This CDR3 is 12 amino acids long.

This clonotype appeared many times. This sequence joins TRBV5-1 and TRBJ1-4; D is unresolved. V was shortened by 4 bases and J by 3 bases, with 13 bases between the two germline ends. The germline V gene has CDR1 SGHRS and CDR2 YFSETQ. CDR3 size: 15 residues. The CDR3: CASSPNTISNEKLFF. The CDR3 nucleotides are TGCGCCAGCAGCCCGAACACGATATCTAATGAAAAACTGTTTTTT.

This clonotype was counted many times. The CDR3 region is CASSEQRGNQPQHF. The CDR3 nucleotides read TGTGCCAGCAGTGAGCAAAGGGGCAATCAGCCCCAGCATTTT. This chain connects TRBV2 to TRBJ1-5; D is unclear. V was pared by 3 bases and J by 2 bases, with 8 bases between. The CDR3 is 14 amino acids. The germline gives CDR1 SNHLY, CDR2 FYNNEI.

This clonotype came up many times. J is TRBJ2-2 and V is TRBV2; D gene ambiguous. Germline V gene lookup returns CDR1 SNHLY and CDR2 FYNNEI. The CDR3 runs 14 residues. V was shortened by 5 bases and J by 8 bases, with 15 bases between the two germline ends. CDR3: CASSSRPSSGELFF. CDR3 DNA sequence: TGTGCCAGCAGTTCCAGACCCTCGTCGGGGGAGCTGTTTTTT.

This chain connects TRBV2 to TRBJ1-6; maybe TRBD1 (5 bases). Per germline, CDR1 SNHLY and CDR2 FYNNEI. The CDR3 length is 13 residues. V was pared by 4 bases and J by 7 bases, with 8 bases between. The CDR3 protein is CASSGDPNSPLHF. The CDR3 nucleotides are TGTGCCAGCAGTGGGGACCCGAATTCACCCCTCCACTTT.

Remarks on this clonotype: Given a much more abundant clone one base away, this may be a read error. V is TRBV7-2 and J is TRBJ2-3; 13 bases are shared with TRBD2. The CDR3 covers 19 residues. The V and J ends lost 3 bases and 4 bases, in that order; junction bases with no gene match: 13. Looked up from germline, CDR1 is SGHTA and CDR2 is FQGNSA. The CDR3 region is CASSFDTTSGRMGADTQYF. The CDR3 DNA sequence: TGTGCCAGCAGCTTTGACACGACTAGCGGGAGGATGGGGGCAGATACGCAGTATTTT.

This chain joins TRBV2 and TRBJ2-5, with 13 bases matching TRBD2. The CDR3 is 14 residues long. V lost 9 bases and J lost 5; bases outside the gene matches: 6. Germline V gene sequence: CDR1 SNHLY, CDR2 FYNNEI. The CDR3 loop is CARLAGGPWETQYF. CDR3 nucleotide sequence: TGTGCCAGACTAGCGGGAGGGCCCTGGGAGACCCAGTACTTC.

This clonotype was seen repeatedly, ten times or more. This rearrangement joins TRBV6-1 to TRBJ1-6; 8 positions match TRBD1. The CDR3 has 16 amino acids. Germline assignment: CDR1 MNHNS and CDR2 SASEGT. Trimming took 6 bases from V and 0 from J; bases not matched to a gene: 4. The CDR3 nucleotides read TGTGCCAGCAGGGGACAGGACAGCTCCTATAATTCACCCCTCCACTTT. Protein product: CASRGQDSSYNSPLHF.

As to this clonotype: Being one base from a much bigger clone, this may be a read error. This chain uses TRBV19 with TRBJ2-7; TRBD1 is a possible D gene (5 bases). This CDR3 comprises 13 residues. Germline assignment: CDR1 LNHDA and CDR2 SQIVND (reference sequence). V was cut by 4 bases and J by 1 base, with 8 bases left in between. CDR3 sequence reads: CASSKGVSYEQYF. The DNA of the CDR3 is TGTGCCAGTAGTAAAGGGGTATCCTACGAGCAGTACTTC.

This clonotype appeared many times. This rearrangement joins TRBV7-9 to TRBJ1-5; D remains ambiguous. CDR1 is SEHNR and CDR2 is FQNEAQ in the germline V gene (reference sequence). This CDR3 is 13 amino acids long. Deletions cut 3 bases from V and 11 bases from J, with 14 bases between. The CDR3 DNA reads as TGTGCCAGCAGCTTCAACTCAGGTAGGACCCAGCATTTT. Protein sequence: CASSFNSGRTQHF.

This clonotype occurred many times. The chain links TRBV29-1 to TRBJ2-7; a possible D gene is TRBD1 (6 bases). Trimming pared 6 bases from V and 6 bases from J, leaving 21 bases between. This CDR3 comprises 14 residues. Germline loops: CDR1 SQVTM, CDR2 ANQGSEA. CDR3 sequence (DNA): TGCAGCGTGGATACCGGGACACTTGCCCGCGAGCAGTACTTC. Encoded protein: CSVDTGTLAREQYF.